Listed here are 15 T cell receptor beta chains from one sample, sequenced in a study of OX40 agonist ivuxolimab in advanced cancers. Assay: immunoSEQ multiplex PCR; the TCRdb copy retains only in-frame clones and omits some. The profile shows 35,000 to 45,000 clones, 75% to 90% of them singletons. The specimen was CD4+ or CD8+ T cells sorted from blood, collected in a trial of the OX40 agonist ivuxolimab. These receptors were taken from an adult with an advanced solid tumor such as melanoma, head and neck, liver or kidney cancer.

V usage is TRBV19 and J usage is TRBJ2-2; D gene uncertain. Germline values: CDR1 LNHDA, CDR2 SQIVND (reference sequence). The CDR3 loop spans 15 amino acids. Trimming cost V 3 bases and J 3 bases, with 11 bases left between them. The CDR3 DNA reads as TGTGCCAGTAGTATTGGTCAGACCTACACCGGGGAGCTGTTTTTT. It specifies CASSIGQTYTGELFF.

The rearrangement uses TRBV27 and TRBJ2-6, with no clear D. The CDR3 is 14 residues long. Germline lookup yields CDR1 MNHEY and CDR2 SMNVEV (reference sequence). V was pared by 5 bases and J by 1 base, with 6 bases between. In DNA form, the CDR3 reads TGTGCCAGCAGTCAGAGGTCTGGGGCCAACGTCCTGACTTTC. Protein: CASSQRSGANVLTF.

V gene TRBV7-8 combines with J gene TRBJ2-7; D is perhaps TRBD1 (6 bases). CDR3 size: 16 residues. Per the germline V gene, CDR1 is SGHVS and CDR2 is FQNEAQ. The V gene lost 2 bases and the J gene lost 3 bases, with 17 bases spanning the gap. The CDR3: CASSLFGQTGNYEQYF. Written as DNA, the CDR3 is TGTGCCAGCAGCTTATTCGGACAAACAGGGAACTACGAGCAGTACTTC.

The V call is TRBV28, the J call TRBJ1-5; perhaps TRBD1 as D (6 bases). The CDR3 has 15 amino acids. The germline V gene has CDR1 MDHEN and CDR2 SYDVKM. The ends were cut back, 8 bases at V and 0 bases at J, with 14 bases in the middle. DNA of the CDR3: TGTGCCAGCCTGAGGACAGACCATAGCAATCAGCCCCAGCATTTT. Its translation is CASLRTDHSNQPQHF.

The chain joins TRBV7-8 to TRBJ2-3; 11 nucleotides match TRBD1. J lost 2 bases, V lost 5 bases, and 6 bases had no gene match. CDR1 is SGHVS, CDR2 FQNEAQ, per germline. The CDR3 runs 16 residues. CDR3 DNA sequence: TGTGCCAGCAGCCCATGGGGACAGGGGGTCACAGATACGCAGTATTTT. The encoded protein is CASSPWGQGVTDTQYF.

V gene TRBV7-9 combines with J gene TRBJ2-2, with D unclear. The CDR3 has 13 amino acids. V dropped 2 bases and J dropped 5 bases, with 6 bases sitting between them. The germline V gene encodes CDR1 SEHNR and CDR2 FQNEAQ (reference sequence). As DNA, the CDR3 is TGTGCCAGCAGCTTAATGGGTACCGGGGAGCTGTTTTTT. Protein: CASSLMGTGELFF.

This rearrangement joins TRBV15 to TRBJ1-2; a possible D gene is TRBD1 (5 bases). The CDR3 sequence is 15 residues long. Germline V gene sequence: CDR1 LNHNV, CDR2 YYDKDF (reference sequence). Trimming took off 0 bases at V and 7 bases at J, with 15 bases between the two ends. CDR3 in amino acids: CATSRDPGRESGYTF. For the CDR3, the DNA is TGTGCCACCAGCAGAGATCCAGGCAGGGAGAGTGGCTACACCTTC.

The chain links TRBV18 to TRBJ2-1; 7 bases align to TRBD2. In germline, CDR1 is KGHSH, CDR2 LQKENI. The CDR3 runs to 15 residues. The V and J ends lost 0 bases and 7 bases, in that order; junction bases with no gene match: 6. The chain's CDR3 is CASSPPGGTGNEQFF. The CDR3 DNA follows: TGTGCCAGCTCACCACCGGGAGGGACCGGGAATGAGCAGTTCTTC.

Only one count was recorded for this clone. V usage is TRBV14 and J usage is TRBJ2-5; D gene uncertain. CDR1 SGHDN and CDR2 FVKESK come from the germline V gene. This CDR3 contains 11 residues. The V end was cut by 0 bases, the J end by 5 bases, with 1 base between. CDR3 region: CASSQEETQYF. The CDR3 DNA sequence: TGTGCCAGCAGCCAAGAGGAGACCCAGTACTTC.

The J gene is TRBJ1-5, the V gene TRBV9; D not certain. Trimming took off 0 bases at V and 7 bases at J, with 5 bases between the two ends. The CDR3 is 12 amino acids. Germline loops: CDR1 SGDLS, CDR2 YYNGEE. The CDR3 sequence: CASSVGGQPQHF. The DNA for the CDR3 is TGTGCCAGCAGCGTAGGGGGACAGCCCCAGCATTTT.

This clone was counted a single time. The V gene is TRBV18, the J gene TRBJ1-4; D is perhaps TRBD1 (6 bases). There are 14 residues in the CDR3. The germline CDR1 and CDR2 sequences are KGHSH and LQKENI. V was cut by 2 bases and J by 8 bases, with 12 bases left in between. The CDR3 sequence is CASSPGQTGEKLFF. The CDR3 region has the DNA TGTGCCAGCTCACCAGGACAAACAGGGGAAAAACTGTTTTTT.

CDR3 sequence: CATSSGSGNTIYF. Written as DNA, the CDR3 is TGTGCCACCAGCTCCGGCTCTGGAAACACCATATATTTT. This rearrangement joins TRBV15 to TRBJ1-3; no clear D gene. V lost 5 bases and J 0 bases, leaving 5 bases between the germline ends. The CDR3 runs to 13 residues. CDR1 and CDR2 from the germline V gene are LNHNV and YYDKDF (reference sequence).

CDR3 bases: TGTGCCAGCAGGTCAGACAGGGGGTGGGACTCTGAAGCTTTCTTT. Translation: CASRSDRGWDSEAFF. The chain recombines TRBV28 with TRBJ1-1, with 9 bases that match TRBD1. The CDR3 spans 15 residues. CDR1 MDHEN and CDR2 SYDVKM come from the germline V gene. Unmatched junction bases numbered 11, after V lost 6 bases and J lost 6 bases. Supplemented by reference TRBV28 and TRBJ1-1, the full variable domain reads DVKVTQSSRYLVKRTGEKVFLECVQDMDHENMFWYRQDPGLGLRLIYFSYDVKMKEKGDIPEGYSVSREKKERFSLILESASTNQTSMYLCASRSDRGWDSEAFFGQGTRLTVV.

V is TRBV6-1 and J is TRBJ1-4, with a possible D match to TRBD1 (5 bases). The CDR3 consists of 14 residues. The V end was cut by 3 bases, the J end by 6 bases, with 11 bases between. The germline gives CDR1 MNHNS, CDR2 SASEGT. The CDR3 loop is CASSDSGGDEKLFF. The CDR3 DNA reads TGTGCCAGCAGTGACTCGGGGGGGGATGAAAAACTGTTTTTT.

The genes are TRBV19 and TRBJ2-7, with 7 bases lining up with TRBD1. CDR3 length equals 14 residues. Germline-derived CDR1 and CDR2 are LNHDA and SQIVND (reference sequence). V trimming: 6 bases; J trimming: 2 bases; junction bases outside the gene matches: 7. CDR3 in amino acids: CASRRTGVAYEQYF. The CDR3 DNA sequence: TGTGCCAGTAGAAGGACAGGTGTTGCCTACGAGCAGTACTTC.